The 10 T cell receptor beta chains below were found in one sample sequenced in a study of PD-1 blockade in classical Hodgkin lymphoma. Time point noted: cycle 4 day 1 (C4D1), after 6 weeks of nivolumab. In every patient, relapse followed autologous stem cell transplantation, while exposure to brentuximab vedotin differed. Profiling relied on immunoSEQ multiplex PCR, and the TCRdb table lists in-frame clones only, not all of them. The repertoire holds 13,000 to 15,000 clones, more than 80% seen once, with more than 15% in the top ten. The specimen comprised peripheral blood mononuclear cells (PBMCs), sampled before the fourth cycle of nivolumab. These receptors were taken from a human donor with classical Hodgkin lymphoma.

The chain carries TRBV4-3 and TRBJ2-7, with 8 nucleotides matching TRBD2. After removal of 1 base from V and 7 bases from J, the junction contained 9 bases not matched to a gene. The CDR3 length is 15 residues. Looked up from germline, CDR1 is LGHNA and CDR2 is YSLEER. The CDR3 DNA reads TGCGCCAGCAGCCAAGGGACTAGCATTTCTCCGGAGCAGTACTTC. Encoded protein: CASSQGTSISPEQYF.

This clone was counted a single time. The rearrangement links TRBV4-3 to TRBJ1-4; D remains ambiguous. V lost 2 bases, J lost 6 bases, and 13 bases lay in between. This CDR3 contains 15 residues. Looked up from germline, CDR1 is LGHNA and CDR2 is YSLEER. The CDR3 reads CASSQPAREDEKLFF. CDR3 bases: TGCGCCAGCAGCCAACCCGCTAGGGAAGATGAAAAACTGTTTTTT.

A few counts support this clone. V usage is TRBV18 and J usage is TRBJ1-2; 7 nucleotides line up with TRBD1. Losses at the gene ends were 2 bases for V and 1 base for J; bases not matched to a gene: 4. CDR1 and CDR2 from the germline V gene are KGHSH and LQKENI. The CDR3 runs 15 residues. DNA of the CDR3: TGTGCCAGCTCACCAGGGACAGACCTTAACTATGGCTACACCTTC. Translating it yields CASSPGTDLNYGYTF. Drawing the rest from reference TRBV18 and TRBJ1-2, the complete variable domain is NAGVMQNPRHLVRRRGQEARLRCSPMKGHSHVYWYRQLPEEGLKFMVYLQKENIIDESGMPKERFSAEFPKEGPSILRIQQVVRGDSAAYFCASSPGTDLNYGYTFGSGTRLTVV.

This clone was seen only once. This chain joins TRBV11-2 and TRBJ1-1; 7 bases agree with TRBD1. The V segment lost 4 bases and the J segment 3 bases; nucleotides outside the gene matches: 8. Germline V lookup: CDR1 SGHAT, CDR2 FQNNGV. This CDR3 comprises 15 residues. The CDR3 DNA reads as TGTGCCAGCAGCTCGACTACAGGGGTTTACACTGAAGCTTTCTTT. Translated, it gives CASSSTTGVYTEAFF.

The V call is TRBV7-8, the J call TRBJ2-2; 9 bases are shared with TRBD1. The V gene's germline CDR1 is SGHVS and CDR2 FQNEAQ. The CDR3 totals 15 residues. V was pared by 5 bases and J by 3 bases, with 4 bases of the junction left unmatched. CDR3 coding DNA: TGTGCCAGCAGCCAAACAGGGGGCTACACCGGGGAGCTGTTTTTT. This codes for CASSQTGGYTGELFF.

The rearrangement links TRBV7-2 to TRBJ1-3, with 8 bases aligning to TRBD1. The germline CDR1 and CDR2 sequences are SGHTA and FQGNSA. V lost 0 bases to trimming and J lost 4 bases; unmatched junction nucleotides: 2. The CDR3 extends over 15 amino acids. CDR3 in amino acids: CASSLAQGGGNTIYF. The CDR3 region has the DNA TGTGCCAGCAGCTTAGCACAGGGGGGCGGAAACACCATATATTTT.

The chain uses TRBV7-2 and TRBJ2-7; D not resolved. Germline V lookup: CDR1 SGHTA, CDR2 FQGNSA. CDR3 length: 13 residues. The V gene lost 0 bases and the J gene lost 1 base, with 4 bases spanning the gap. The CDR3 DNA reads TGTGCCAGCAGCTTAGCCCATTCCTACGAGCAGTACTTC. It codes for CASSLAHSYEQYF.

The chain joins TRBV29-1 to TRBJ2-5; unclear D gene. From germline, CDR1 is SQVTM and CDR2 ANQGSEA. This CDR3 spans 10 amino acids. Trimming took off 5 bases at V and 3 bases at J, with 4 bases between the two ends. The DNA for the CDR3 is TGCAGCGTTTCGGAAGAGACCCAGTACTTC. This sequence encodes CSVSEETQYF.

This clone is a singleton in its sample. This chain joins TRBV5-1 and TRBJ2-7, with 11 positions matching TRBD1. The CDR3 consists of 13 residues. V shed 5 bases and J 7 bases; nucleotides not matched to a gene: 5. The germline CDR1 and CDR2 sequences are SGHRS and YFSETQ. In DNA, the CDR3 is TGCGCCAGCAGAGGGACAGGGGGAGGAGAGCAGTACTTC. Translation: CASRGTGGGEQYF.

CDR3 nucleotides: TGCGCCAGCAGCCAAGGACAAGGGAGCTATGGCTACACCTTC. Translated, it gives CASSQGQGSYGYTF. This chain uses TRBV4-3 with TRBJ1-2; no clear D. This CDR3 spans 14 amino acids. Germline V gene lookup returns CDR1 LGHNA and CDR2 YSLEER. Trimming removed 1 base at V and 4 bases at J, with 10 bases between.